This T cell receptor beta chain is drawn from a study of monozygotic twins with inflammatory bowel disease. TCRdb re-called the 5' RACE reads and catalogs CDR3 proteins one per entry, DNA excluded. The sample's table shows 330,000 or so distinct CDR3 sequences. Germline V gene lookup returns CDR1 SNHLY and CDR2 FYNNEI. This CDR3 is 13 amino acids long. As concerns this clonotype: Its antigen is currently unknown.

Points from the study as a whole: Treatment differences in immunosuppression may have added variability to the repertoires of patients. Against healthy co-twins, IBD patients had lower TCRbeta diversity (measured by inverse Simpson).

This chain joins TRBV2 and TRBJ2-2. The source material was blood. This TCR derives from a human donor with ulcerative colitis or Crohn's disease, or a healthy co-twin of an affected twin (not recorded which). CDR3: CASKRDHTGELFF.